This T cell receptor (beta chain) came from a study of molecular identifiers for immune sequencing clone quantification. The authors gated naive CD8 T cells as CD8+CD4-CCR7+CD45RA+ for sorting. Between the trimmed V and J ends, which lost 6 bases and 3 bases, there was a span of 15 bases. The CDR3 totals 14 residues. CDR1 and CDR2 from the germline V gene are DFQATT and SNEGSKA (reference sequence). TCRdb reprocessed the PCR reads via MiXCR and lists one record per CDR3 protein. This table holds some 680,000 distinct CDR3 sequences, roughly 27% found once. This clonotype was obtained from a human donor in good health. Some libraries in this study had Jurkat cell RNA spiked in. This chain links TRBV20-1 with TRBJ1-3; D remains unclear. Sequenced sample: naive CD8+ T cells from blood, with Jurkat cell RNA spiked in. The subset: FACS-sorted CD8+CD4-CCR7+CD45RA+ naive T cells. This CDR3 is CSAMTRTNGNTIYF. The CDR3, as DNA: TGCAGTGCCATGACAAGAACTAATGGAAACACCATATATTTT.